This T cell receptor (beta chain) was obtained from a study of T cells in Graves' hyperthyroidism and ophthalmopathy. Study conclusions and caveats: Blood shared most expanded thyroid clonotypes above 0.001.

Trimming took 6 bases from V and 11 from J, leaving 16 bases between them. The CDR3 consists of 12 residues. RNA transcripts yielded amplified TCR beta CDR3 regions. The primer set for the first-round RT-PCR of the TCR CDR3 was HTBI. TCRdb redid the calling of the multiplex PCR reads with MiXCR, one entry per CDR3 protein. The profile shows roughly 180,000 distinct CDR3 sequences, about 9% of them singletons. This clonotype was counted many times. As yet, its antigen is unknown. The specimen sequenced was blood. This sequence joins TRBV12-3 or TRBV12-4 and TRBJ1-1; D gene ambiguous. The source is a woman younger than 35 with Graves' hyperthyroidism that later progressed to Graves' ophthalmopathy. For the CDR3, the DNA is TGTGCCAGCAGCTACGGTGGGTCGGCTGCTTTCTTT. Its translation is CASSYGGSAAFF.